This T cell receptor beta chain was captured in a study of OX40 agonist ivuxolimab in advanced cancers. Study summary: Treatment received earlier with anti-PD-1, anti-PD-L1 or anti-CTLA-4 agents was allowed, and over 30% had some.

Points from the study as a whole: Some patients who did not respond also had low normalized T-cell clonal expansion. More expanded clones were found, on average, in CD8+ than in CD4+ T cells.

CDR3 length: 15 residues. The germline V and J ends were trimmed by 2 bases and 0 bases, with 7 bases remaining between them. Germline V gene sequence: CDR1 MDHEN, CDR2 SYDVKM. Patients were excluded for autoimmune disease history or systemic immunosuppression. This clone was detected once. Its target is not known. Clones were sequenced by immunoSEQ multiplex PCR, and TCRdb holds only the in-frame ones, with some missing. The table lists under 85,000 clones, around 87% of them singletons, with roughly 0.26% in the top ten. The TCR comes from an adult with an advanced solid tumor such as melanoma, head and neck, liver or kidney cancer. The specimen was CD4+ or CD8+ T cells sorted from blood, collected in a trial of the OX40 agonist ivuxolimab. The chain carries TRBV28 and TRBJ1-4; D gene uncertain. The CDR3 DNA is TGTGCCAGCAGTTTAATCACAGCAACTAATGAAAAACTGTTTTTT. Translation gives CASSLITATNEKLFF. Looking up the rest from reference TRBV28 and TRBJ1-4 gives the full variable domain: DVKVTQSSRYLVKRTGEKVFLECVQDMDHENMFWYRQDPGLGLRLIYFSYDVKMKEKGDIPEGYSVSREKKERFSLILESASTNQTSMYLCASSLITATNEKLFFGSGTQLSVL.